This note documents a single T cell receptor beta chain sequence. This sample is drawn from a study of blood T cell repertoires in COVID-19. Study-level background: T cells, B-cell-depleted T cells, or PBMCs provided the cDNA or gDNA that served as material.

TCRdb keeps only in-frame clones here, not all; method: immunoSEQ multiplex PCR. This sample has about 220,000 clones, with 82% found just once. Sequencing input: peripheral blood. This TCR derives from a woman aged 80 or older with acute or convalescent COVID-19.

CDR3 nucleotide sequence: TGTGCCAGCAGCTTGACACGGTGGCACGAGCAGTACTTC. Translated, it gives CASSLTRWHEQYF. This chain uses TRBV7-2 with TRBJ2-7; D unclear. The germline V gene has CDR1 SGHTA and CDR2 FQGNSA. Trimming removed 3 bases from V and 5 bases from J, with 11 bases in between. The CDR3 consists of 13 residues. The whole variable domain, remainder taken from reference TRBV7-2 and TRBJ2-7, is GAGVSQSPSNKVTEKGKDVELRCDPISGHTALYWYRQSLGQGLEFLIYFQGNSAPDKSGLPSDRFSAERTGGSVSTLTIQRTQQEDSAVYLCASSLTRWHEQYFGPGTRLTVT.